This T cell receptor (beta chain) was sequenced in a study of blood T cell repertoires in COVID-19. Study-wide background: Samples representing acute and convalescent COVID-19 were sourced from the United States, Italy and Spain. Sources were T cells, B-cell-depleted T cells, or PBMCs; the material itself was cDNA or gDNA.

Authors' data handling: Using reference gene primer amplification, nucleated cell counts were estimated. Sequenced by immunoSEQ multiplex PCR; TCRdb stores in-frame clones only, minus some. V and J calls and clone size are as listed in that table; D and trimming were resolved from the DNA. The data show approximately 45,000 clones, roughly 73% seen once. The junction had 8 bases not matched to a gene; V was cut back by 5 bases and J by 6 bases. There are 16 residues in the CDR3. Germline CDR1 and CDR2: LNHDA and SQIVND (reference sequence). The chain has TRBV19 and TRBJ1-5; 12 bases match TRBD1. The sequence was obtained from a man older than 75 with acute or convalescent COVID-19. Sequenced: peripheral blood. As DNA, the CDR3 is TGTGCCAGTAGTCCAGAAGGGACAGGGGGCAGTCAGCCCCAGCATTTT. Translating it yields CASSPEGTGGSQPQHF.